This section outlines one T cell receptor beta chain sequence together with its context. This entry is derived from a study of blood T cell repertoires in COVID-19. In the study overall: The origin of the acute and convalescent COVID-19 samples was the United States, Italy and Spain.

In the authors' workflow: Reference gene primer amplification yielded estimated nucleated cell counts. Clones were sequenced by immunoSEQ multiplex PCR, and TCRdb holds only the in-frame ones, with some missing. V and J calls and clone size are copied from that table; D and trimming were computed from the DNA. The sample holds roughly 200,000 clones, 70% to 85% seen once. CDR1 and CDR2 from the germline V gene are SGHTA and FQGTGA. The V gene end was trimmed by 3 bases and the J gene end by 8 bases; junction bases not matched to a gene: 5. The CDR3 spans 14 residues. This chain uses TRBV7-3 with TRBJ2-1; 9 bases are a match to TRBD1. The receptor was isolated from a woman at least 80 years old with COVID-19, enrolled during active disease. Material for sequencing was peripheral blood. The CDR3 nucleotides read TGTGCCAGCAGCTTGGGGACAGGGCACCATGAGCAGTTCTTC. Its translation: CASSLGTGHHEQFF. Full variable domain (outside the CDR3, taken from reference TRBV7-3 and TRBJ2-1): GAGVSQTPSNKVTEKGKYVELRCDPISGHTALYWYRQSLGQGPEFLIYFQGTGAADDSGLPNDRFFAVRPEGSVSTLKIQRTERGDSAVYLCASSLGTGHHEQFFGPGTRLTVL.